Reported below is one T cell receptor (beta chain). This clonotype occurred many times. Its antigen is not yet known. The record has no base qualities; no much larger clone is one base away. This record comes from a study of spatial heterogeneity in lung cancer (dated by TCRdb to about 2019). Regarding the research as a whole: Beta-chain transcripts were consistently detected in greater numbers than alpha-chain transcripts, which likely reflects a higher abundance of beta-chain transcripts. In the raw uncorrected reads, each unique combination of TCR and UMI appeared more than ten times on average. In non-small cell lung cancer, the study made a quantitative comparison of TCR alpha and beta repertoires among multiple tumor regions, matched nontumor lung and blood. TCR repertoire features were related to nonsynonymous mutation counts determined by whole-exome sequencing of tumor tissue. Both alpha and beta chains were TCR-sequenced in around 220 tumor regions, approximately 64 matched nontumor lung samples and around 54 PBMC samples obtained at surgery.

The CDR3 holds 12 amino acids from the cysteine to the phenylalanine. Here the CDR3 DNA is all that survives: 36 bases in frame from base 1. For CDR1 and CDR2, the germline V gene (reference sequence) lists SGHKS and YYEKEE. At the junction V is shortened by 4 bases and J by 6 bases, with 9 bases in between. The sample's time point, from its label and the paper: sample taken at primary tumor resection. The donors were more than 65 patients from the lung TRACERx cohort who had early-stage, untreated non-small cell lung cancer. For TCR sequencing, whole RNA was extracted from tumor and nontumor lung tissue, or from cryopreserved PBMC samples, and no cell sorting was done. A patient was chosen for TCR sequencing only when enough RNA was available from at least two tumor regions. Before being selected, tumor and adjacent nontumor lung specimens were reviewed by a lung pathologist. Library creation used 5' RACE. Sequencing relied on a NextSeq 500. To allow correction of PCR and sequencing errors, the TCR library protocol tagged every TCR cDNA molecule with a unique molecular identifier. On the authors' methods: Decombinator tools were used for TCR identification, UMI-based error correction and CDR3 extraction. TCRs above a frequency of 2 per 1,000, corresponding to the top 1% of the tumor frequency distribution, were defined as expanded. Renyi diversity was computed with the R vegan package after each repertoire had been subsampled 100 times to 5,000 TCRs. CDR3 similarity networks were built from amino acid triplet string-kernel similarity, with CDR3s being connected when pairwise similarity was above 0.82. The public reads were reprocessed in TCRdb via fastp at Q25 and MiXCR, keeping in-frame beta chains. Every CDR3 protein is listed once, alongside the most common genes and DNA of its rows. In this record, the V and J calls reflect TCRdb's handling and not the investigators' own analysis. For this sample the table gives 7,000 to 8,500 distinct CDR3 sequences, of which 9.7% were detected only once. The ten largest clones capture about 24% of the sample.

Paper-wide results and their limitations: Confirming at a functional level the hypothesis that regional TCRs recognize regional mutations was considered to require additional single-cell paired TCR alpha and beta sequencing.

The sequencing used normal lung tissue next to the tumor, collected at surgery. This sequence was found in a male donor with early-stage non-small cell lung cancer. The rearranged chain carries TRBV5-5 and TRBJ2-3; the D gene cannot be resolved reliably. The nucleotides read TGTGCCAGCAGCCCGCAACAGGATACGCAGTATTTT. This sequence encodes CASSPQQDTQYF.